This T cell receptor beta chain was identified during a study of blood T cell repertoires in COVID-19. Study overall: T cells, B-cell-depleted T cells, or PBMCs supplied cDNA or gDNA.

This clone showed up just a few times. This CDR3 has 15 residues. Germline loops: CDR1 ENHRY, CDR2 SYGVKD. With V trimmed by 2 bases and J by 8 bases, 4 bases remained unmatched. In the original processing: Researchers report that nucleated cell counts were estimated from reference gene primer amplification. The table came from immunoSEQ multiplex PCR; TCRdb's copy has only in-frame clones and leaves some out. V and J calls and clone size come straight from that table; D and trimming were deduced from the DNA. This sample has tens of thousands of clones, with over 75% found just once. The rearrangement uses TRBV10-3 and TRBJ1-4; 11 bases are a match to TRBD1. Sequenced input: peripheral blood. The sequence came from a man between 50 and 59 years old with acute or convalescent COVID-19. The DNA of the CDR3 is TGTGCCATCAGTGAGGGGACAGGGGGTGGGGAAAAACTGTTTTTT. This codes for CAISEGTGGGEKLFF.